This T cell receptor beta chain is drawn from a study of blood T cell repertoires in COVID-19 (dated by TCRdb to about 2020). Describing the broader study: Collaborator samples came from the United States, Italy and Spain and covered acute and convalescent phases of COVID-19. The material from the prospective study consisted of cDNA or gDNA derived from T cells, B-cell-depleted T cells, or PBMCs. Deeply sampled blood TCRbeta repertoires from subjects exposed to, actively infected with, or recovered from COVID-19 were included in the dataset. The repertoires were made available in a free public database intended to serve as a resource for research on the immune response to SARS-CoV-2. The samples were drawn from the first 160 participants of the ongoing ImmuneRACE study and from more than 1,000 subjects provided by 6 global collaborators. Sample metadata almost always included a de-identified subject ID, COVID-19 status, age in years and sex. HLA class I and class II types, where available, came from metadata supplied by the sample provider rather than from assay-based typing.

The immunoSEQ Assay, a bias-controlled multiplex PCR, was used to amplify TCRbeta CDR3 regions from genomic DNA. For the original study's pipeline: The number of nucleated cells in each sample was estimated by amplification of reference gene primers within the assay. Sequence reads were collapsed and filtered to measure the absolute abundance of every unique TCRbeta CDR3 rearrangement. For each sample, productive Simpson clonality was calculated as the square root of Simpson's diversity index across productive rearrangements. What TCRdb holds here is the immuneACCESS table cut down to in-frame rearrangements. Part of the clones is not present; checked against another copy, under half of the missing clones reflect an unresolved V gene, and the others are unexplained. The V and J calls and the clone size are those of that table, but D and trimming were determined from the DNA. The sample yields around 230,000 clones; 83% were counted once. The top ten clonotypes cover roughly 2.7% of the sample.

Study-wide conclusions, independent of this receptor: The quantity of clinical and demographic metadata differed by source and by participant and was supplied without curation.

Whole blood was collected in K2EDTA tubes by collaborating institutions according to the institutions' own protocols. Collaborator samples were shipped for TCRbeta analysis as frozen whole blood, isolated PBMCs, or DNA extracted from either sample type. CDR1 and CDR2, per the germline V gene, are SGHDN and FVKESK. Reading from cysteine to phenylalanine, the CDR3 counts 13 amino acids. Only the CDR3 DNA is retained, 39 bases long and in frame from the first base. The V and J ends are trimmed by 0 bases and 4 bases, leaving 4 bases between them. This clone was detected a few times. The antigen this receptor binds is unknown. No base-level quality is on record; no much larger clone is a single base apart.

The chain links TRBV14 with TRBJ1-3; the D gene identity is not certain. The sample taken for sequencing was peripheral blood. The TCR was taken from a middle-aged woman with active or convalescent COVID-19. The CDR3 amino acid sequence is: CASSQDRGNTIYF. The DNA sequence is as follows: TGTGCCAGCAGCCAAGACAGGGGAAACACCATATATTTT.